Presented here are 27 T cell receptor beta chains from one specimen sequenced in a study of T-cell memory formation after mild COVID-19. TCRdb re-analysed the 5' RACE reads in MiXCR, keeping a single row per CDR3 protein. The sample yields about 150,000 distinct CDR3 sequences, approximately 12% seen once. What was sequenced was PBMCs or a T cell subset sorted from them (not recorded which). These receptors were taken from a man aged 18 to 29 who had mild COVID-19 (a few samples of this study predate the infection). Cell type and time point are not known.

As concerns this clonotype: Sequence at one end of the junction differs from germline and may be a read error. V and J are TRBV12-3 or TRBV12-4 and TRBJ2-7, with TRBD1 matching over 11 bases. The CDR3 sequence is 13 residues long. The CDR3 DNA follows: TGTGCCAGCACCGATCGTAGGACAGGGGGCCAGATCTTC. This gives the protein CASTDRRTGGQIF.

This sequence joins TRBV25-1 and TRBJ2-7; the match to TRBD1 covers 7 bases. CDR3 size: 15 residues. V was clipped by 3 bases and J by 3 bases; unmatched bases: 8. The V gene's germline CDR1 is MGHDK and CDR2 SYGVNS. CDR3 bases: TGTGCCAGCAGTGAGCCACGGTCAGGGGGCTACGAGCAGTACTTC. Translating gives CASSEPRSGGYEQYF.

The chain joins TRBV4-2 to TRBJ1-5; unclear D gene. The CDR3 contains 16 residues. V was cut by 0 bases and J by 0 bases, with 9 bases left in between. Germline loops: CDR1 LGHNA, CDR2 YNFKEQ. This CDR3 reads CASSQDGQVSNQPQHF. For the CDR3, the DNA is TGTGCCAGCAGCCAAGATGGGCAGGTTAGCAATCAGCCCCAGCATTTT.

The J gene is TRBJ1-4, the V gene TRBV4-3; D uncertain. Trimming removed 0 bases from V and 5 bases from J, with 10 bases in between. The CDR3 has 15 amino acids. Looked up from germline, CDR1 is LGHNA and CDR2 is YSLEER. The CDR3 region is CASSQDWATNEKLFF. CDR3 in DNA: TGCGCCAGCAGCCAAGATTGGGCCACGAATGAAAAACTGTTTTTT.

This clonotype occurred a few times. The chain uses TRBV15 and TRBJ1-1; D is unclear. Trimming stripped 1 base from V and 5 bases from J, with 2 bases between. The CDR3 runs 11 residues. Germline V gives CDR1 LNHNV, CDR2 YYDKDF (reference sequence). DNA for the CDR3: TGTGCCACCAGCAGAGTGACTGAAGCTTTCTTT. As protein: CATSRVTEAFF.

This clonotype was recorded many times. V gene TRBV11-2 combines with J gene TRBJ2-3; TRBD2 matches 7 bases. The V gene end was trimmed by 5 bases and the J gene end by 2 bases; junction bases not matched to a gene: 13. This CDR3 spans 17 amino acids. CDR1 is SGHAT, CDR2 FQNNGV, per germline. CDR3 nucleotide sequence: TGTGCCAGCAGCGCCGGGGGGTTGTTACACCACACAGATACGCAGTATTTT. Translation gives CASSAGGLLHHTDTQYF.

This clonotype was seen only a few times. J is TRBJ2-3 and V is TRBV20-1; no definite D call. The germline V and J ends were trimmed by 6 bases and 1 base, with 11 bases remaining between them. The CDR3 is 13 residues long. Germline CDR1 and CDR2: DFQATT and SNEGSKA (reference sequence). The DNA for the CDR3 is TGCAGTGCAGACTTGGGCGGCACAGATACGCAGTATTTT. Amino acid sequence: CSADLGGTDTQYF.

In its sample, this clonotype ranks as medium-sized. The chain links TRBV4-3 to TRBJ1-5; 7 bases map to TRBD1. CDR1 and CDR2 from the germline V gene are LGHNA and YSLEER. V dropped 2 bases and J dropped 6; count of bases not matched to a gene: 10. This CDR3 is 16 amino acids long. DNA of the CDR3: TGCGCCAGCAGCCAAAATGGTGAGGGGGCGAGTCAGCCCCAGCATTTT. It yields the protein CASSQNGEGASQPQHF.

V and J are TRBV20-1 and TRBJ1-1; no clear D. Trimming shortened V by 0 bases and J by 4 bases, and 12 bases separated the two germline ends. CDR1 is DFQATT, CDR2 SNEGSKA, per germline (reference sequence). The CDR3 spans 14 residues. CDR3 DNA sequence: TGCAGTGCTAGAGACCCGGCCAGGTCCACTGAAGCTTTCTTT. Residues: CSARDPARSTEAFF.

V and J are TRBV9 and TRBJ1-6; D is ambiguous. Trimming shortened V by 3 bases and J by 2 bases, and 6 bases separated the two germline ends. The length of the CDR3 is 14 residues. Germline V gene lookup returns CDR1 SGDLS and CDR2 YYNGEE. The CDR3 sequence is CASSGGAYNSPLHF. The CDR3 DNA sequence: TGTGCCAGCAGCGGTGGGGCCTATAATTCACCCCTCCACTTT. The full variable domain, in which reference TRBV9 and TRBJ1-6 provide the parts outside the CDR3, is DSGVTQTPKHLITATGQRVTLRCSPRSGDLSVYWYQQSLDQGLQFLIQYYNGEERAKGNILERFSAQQFPDLHSELNLSSLELGDSALYFCASSGGAYNSPLHFGNGTRLTVT.

This clonotype was seen a few times. For the CDR3, the DNA is TGTGCCAGCGGCCGGACGGGAACCCTCCACTTT. Its translation is CASGRTGTLHF. The chain employs TRBV2 and TRBJ1-6; D remains ambiguous. Germline lookup yields CDR1 SNHLY and CDR2 FYNNEI. The CDR3 runs to 11 residues. Trimming cost V 8 bases and J 14 bases, with 13 bases left between them.

The rearrangement joins TRBV6-1 to TRBJ2-5; a weak D match, TRBD1 (6 bases). Trimming cost V 3 bases and J 1 base, with 12 bases left between them. This CDR3 is built from 15 residues. CDR1 is MNHNS and CDR2 is SASEGT in the germline V gene. This CDR3 is CASSDGDRFQETQYF. The CDR3 DNA sequence: TGTGCCAGCAGTGACGGCGACAGGTTCCAAGAGACCCAGTACTTC.

CDR3 nucleotide sequence: TGCAGCGTTGAAAGTGAGGGGGCCTTTGGCTACACCTTC. Protein product: CSVESEGAFGYTF. V and J are TRBV29-1 and TRBJ1-2; 7 bases line up with TRBD1. Germline V gene data show CDR1 as SQVTM and CDR2 as ANQGSEA. V dropped 2 bases and J dropped 7; count of bases not matched to a gene: 7. This CDR3 region has 13 residues. Drawing the rest from reference TRBV29-1 and TRBJ1-2, the complete variable domain is SAVISQKPSRDICQRGTSLTIQCQVDSQVTMMFWYRQQPGQSLTLIATANQGSEATYESGFVIDKFPISRPNLTFSTLTVSNMSPEDSSIYLCSVESEGAFGYTFGSGTRLTVV.

The CDR3 DNA is TGTGCCAGCAGCGGAGACTTGAACACTGAAGCTTTCTTT. As protein: CASSGDLNTEAFF. The V and J genes are TRBV5-4 and TRBJ1-1, with D unclear. The CDR3 is 13 residues long. Looked up from germline, CDR1 is SGHNT and CDR2 is YYREEE (reference sequence). The ends were cut back, 4 bases at V and 0 bases at J, with 7 bases in the middle.

This clonotype was seen many times. The V call is TRBV28, the J call TRBJ1-2, with unresolved D. Trimming took off 8 bases at V and 5 bases at J, with 12 bases between the two ends. The CDR3 consists of 12 residues. Germline CDR1 is MDHEN and CDR2 is SYDVKM. The CDR3 region is CASSISFYGYTF. DNA of the CDR3: TGTGCCAGCTCGATCAGCTTTTATGGCTACACCTTC.

The V gene is TRBV29-1, the J gene TRBJ1-6, with D possibly TRBD1 on 5 matching bases. The CDR3 is made up of 15 amino acids. Trimming took off 4 bases at V and 8 bases at J, with 18 bases between the two ends. Germline V gene data show CDR1 as SQVTM and CDR2 as ANQGSEA. Here the CDR3 reads CSVAITGAGDSPLHF. CDR3 bases: TGCAGCGTTGCCATTACCGGGGCTGGGGATTCACCCCTCCACTTT.

The chain uses TRBV5-1 and TRBJ1-1; D possibly corresponds to TRBD1 (5 bases). Germline V gives CDR1 SGHRS, CDR2 YFSETQ. The CDR3 is made up of 17 amino acids. The V end was cut by 5 bases, the J end by 1 base, with 21 bases between. The CDR3 here is CASRYLPGDGENTEAFF. For the CDR3, the DNA is TGCGCCAGCAGATATTTACCGGGGGACGGAGAGAACACTGAAGCTTTCTTT.

CDR3 nucleotides: TGCAGTGCTACCGGACAGGGGTGGCAGCCCCAGCATTTT. Residues: CSATGQGWQPQHF. V is TRBV20-1 and J is TRBJ1-5; 9 positions agree with TRBD1. CDR1 is DFQATT, CDR2 SNEGSKA, per germline (reference sequence). This CDR3 is built from 13 residues. V shed 4 bases and J 7 bases; nucleotides not matched to a gene: 5.

This clonotype was counted ten times or more. The V and J genes are TRBV6-5 and TRBJ2-1, with a weak D call TRBD1 (5 bases). Germline V CDR1 and CDR2: MNHEY, SVGAGI. V was cut by 6 bases and J by 15 bases, with 15 bases left in between. There are 11 residues in the CDR3. As DNA, the CDR3 is TGTGCCAGCAGAGCAGGGTCCGCGGTGTTCTTC. Its protein product is CASRAGSAVFF.

There are a few counts of this clonotype. The rearrangement links TRBV7-2 to TRBJ2-4; the D gene could be TRBD1 or TRBD2 (6 bases each). The V end was cut by 5 bases, the J end by 5 bases, with 16 bases between. Germline loops: CDR1 SGHTA, CDR2 FQGNSA. This CDR3 is built from 15 residues. CDR3 in DNA: TGTGCCAGCAGCCGGCGGCGGGGACAACAAAACATTCAGTACTTC. Its translation: CASSRRRGQQNIQYF.

This clonotype was observed a few times. The J gene is TRBJ2-1, the V gene TRBV7-2; 11 nucleotides line up with TRBD1. The V and J ends lost 5 bases and 5 bases, in that order; junction bases with no gene match: 8. CDR3 length equals 16 residues. Germline assignment: CDR1 SGHTA and CDR2 FQGNSA. CDR3 region: CASSPLGTGGNNEQFF. In nucleotides, the CDR3 is TGTGCCAGCAGCCCCCTGGGGACAGGGGGAAACAATGAGCAGTTCTTC. Together with reference TRBV7-2 and TRBJ2-1, the CDR3 gives the full variable domain: GAGVSQSPSNKVTEKGKDVELRCDPISGHTALYWYRQSLGQGLEFLIYFQGNSAPDKSGLPSDRFSAERTGGSVSTLTIQRTQQEDSAVYLCASSPLGTGGNNEQFFGPGTRLTVL.

This clonotype was seen a single time. The V gene is TRBV5-6, the J gene TRBJ1-2; no definite D call. This CDR3 contains 16 residues. V was clipped by 6 bases and J by 5 bases, with 23 bases between them. The germline V gene encodes CDR1 SGHDT and CDR2 YYEEEE. The CDR3 DNA follows: TGTGCCAGCACCCTTAAACGACCCATCAGGCGGTATGGCTACACCTTC. This translates into CASTLKRPIRRYGYTF.

The J gene is TRBJ2-1, the V gene TRBV6-5; TRBD2 agrees at 9 bases. Trimming removed 6 bases from V and 8 bases from J; junction bases left unmatched: 8. The CDR3 runs 14 residues. Germline CDR1 and CDR2: MNHEY and SVGAGI. This CDR3 reads CASRIGLASDEQFF. CDR3 DNA sequence: TGTGCCAGCAGGATTGGACTAGCGAGCGATGAGCAGTTCTTC.

This clonotype was observed a few times. The chain couples TRBV20-1 to TRBJ2-1; D perhaps matches TRBD1 (5 bases). The V gene's germline CDR1 is DFQATT and CDR2 SNEGSKA (reference sequence). The length of the CDR3 is 13 residues. The V and J ends lost 6 bases and 3 bases respectively, with 12 bases between them. The chain's CDR3 is CSAPAQGYNEQFF. The CDR3 DNA reads as TGCAGTGCCCCCGCGCAGGGCTACAATGAGCAGTTCTTC.

This sequence joins TRBV12-3 or TRBV12-4 and TRBJ2-3; D may be TRBD2 (7 bases). The CDR3 runs 13 residues. V was shortened by 6 bases and J by 4 bases, with 11 bases between the two germline ends. CDR3 nucleotides: TGTGCCAGCAGGGGGGGGGCGTCAGATACGCAGTATTTT. Protein sequence: CASRGGASDTQYF.

This chain links TRBV27 with TRBJ2-7; D tentatively reads TRBD1 or TRBD2 (5 bases each). The germline gives CDR1 MNHEY, CDR2 SMNVEV (reference sequence). The CDR3 totals 15 residues. V gave up 7 bases and J gave up 2 bases, with 18 bases separating them. The CDR3: CASNLGTGLAYEQYV. The CDR3 DNA is TGTGCCAGCAACCTGGGTACGGGGCTGGCCTACGAGCAGTACGTC.

This clonotype was seen a few times. This rearrangement joins TRBV3-1 to TRBJ2-5; 7 positions agree with TRBD2. V shed 3 bases, J shed 11 bases, and the junction held 12 bases outside the gene matches. The germline V gene has CDR1 LGHDT and CDR2 YNNKEL (reference sequence). The CDR3 runs 14 residues. The CDR3 nucleotides are TGTGCCAGCAGCCACCCGGCGGGGGATGGTTCTCAGTACTTC. Translated, it gives CASSHPAGDGSQYF.